These 24 T cell receptor beta chains were sequenced from one sample in a study of human T cells and chemical hapten exposure. Time point given: patch test 1, 2 weeks after DPC sensitization. Treatment denoted: therapeutic diphenylcyclopropenone sensitization with weekly scalp DPC. TCRdb called the RACE reads again in MiXCR, with one record for every CDR3 protein. The sample lists some 79,000 distinct CDR3 sequences, 7.5% to 9.5% occurring once. Sequenced here: whole blood, sampled in connection with sensitization to the hapten diphenylcyclopropenone (DPC). The source of these receptors is a woman in her 30s with alopecia areata. Some clones in this sample may be carry-over from other donors' samples.

This chain connects TRBV30 to TRBJ1-1; D perhaps matches TRBD1 (5 bases). The CDR3 spans 12 residues. Germline V CDR1 and CDR2: GTSNPN, SVGIG (reference sequence). Trimming pared 8 bases from V and 0 bases from J, leaving 10 bases between. The CDR3 DNA reads as TGTGCCCGTGACAGACTGAACACTGAAGCTTTCTTT. Protein sequence: CARDRLNTEAFF.

V is TRBV12-3 or TRBV12-4 and J is TRBJ1-6; D gene unclear. The germline V and J ends were trimmed by 2 bases and 10 bases, with 18 bases remaining between them. The CDR3 has 16 amino acids. The CDR3 DNA reads TGTGCCAGCAGTTTATCCTTTCAGGAGGGAAGATCACCCCTCCACTTT. Its translation is CASSLSFQEGRSPLHF.

This sequence joins TRBV29-1 and TRBJ2-5, with TRBD1 matching over 8 bases. The V segment lost 7 bases and the J segment 4 bases; nucleotides outside the gene matches: 11. The CDR3 length is 14 residues. The germline gives CDR1 SQVTM, CDR2 ANQGSEA. The CDR3 DNA reads TGCAGCGCGTTTGACAGGGGCCCCTCAGAGACCCAGTACTTC. Protein: CSAFDRGPSETQYF.

This clonotype was counted many times. The chain uses TRBV2 and TRBJ2-2, with a possible D match to TRBD1 (6 bases). From germline, CDR1 is SNHLY and CDR2 FYNNEI. V lost 6 bases and J 3 bases, leaving 8 bases between the germline ends. The CDR3 runs 13 residues. CDR3 sequence reads: CASSRQDTGELFF. In DNA form, the CDR3 reads TGTGCCAGCAGCCGACAGGACACCGGGGAGCTGTTTTTT.

This clonotype was found many times. The V gene is TRBV20-1, the J gene TRBJ2-7; 7 positions agree with TRBD1. V lost 5 bases to trimming and J lost 0 bases; unmatched junction nucleotides: 10. This CDR3 is 15 amino acids long. Germline V gene lookup returns CDR1 DFQATT and CDR2 SNEGSKA (reference sequence). CDR3 DNA: TGCAGTGCTTTGAATCCTCGGGACAGCTCCTACGAGCAGTACTTC. This translates into CSALNPRDSSYEQYF.

This clonotype was counted at least ten times. The gene calls are TRBV12-3 or TRBV12-4 and TRBJ1-6; 8 nucleotides line up with TRBD1. The J segment lost 9 bases and the V segment lost 5 bases, leaving 6 bases of the junction unmatched. This CDR3 is 14 amino acids long. As DNA, the CDR3 is TGTGCCAGCAGTGTAGACAGGGGAGGTTCACCCCTCCACTTT. The encoded protein is CASSVDRGGSPLHF.

This clonotype was picked up a small number of times. V is TRBV2 and J is TRBJ1-1, with D uncertain. V shed 8 bases and J shed 0 bases, with 10 bases lying between them. This CDR3 has 13 residues. CDR1 and CDR2 from the germline V gene are SNHLY and FYNNEI. CDR3 residues: CASCGELNTEAFF. Here the CDR3 DNA reads TGTGCCAGCTGCGGGGAGTTGAACACTGAAGCTTTCTTT.

This clonotype was seen at least ten times. CDR3 in amino acids: CASSPTGLTYEQYF. The CDR3 DNA reads TGTGCCAGCAGTCCTACAGGGTTGACCTACGAGCAGTACTTC. The V call is TRBV7-3, the J call TRBJ2-7, with a tentative D call TRBD1 (6 bases). This CDR3 contains 14 residues. CDR1 is SGHTA and CDR2 is FQGTGA in the germline V gene. Trimming removed 6 bases from V and 2 bases from J, with 14 bases in between.

This clonotype was picked up many times. The J gene is TRBJ1-5, the V gene TRBV5-5; no clear D. In germline, CDR1 is SGHKS, CDR2 YYEKEE (reference sequence). CDR3 length equals 14 residues. Trimming removed 0 bases at V and 1 base at J, with 5 bases between. Here the CDR3 DNA reads TGTGCCAGCAGCTTGGGATGGAGCAATCAGCCCCAGCATTTT. Its protein product is CASSLGWSNQPQHF.

The chain combines TRBV11-2 with TRBJ2-3; no definite D call. Germline values: CDR1 SGHAT, CDR2 FQNNGV. The CDR3 contains 13 residues. With 5 bases removed from V and 2 bases from J, the gap between germline ends came to 8 bases. The CDR3 bases are TGTGCCAGCAGCGGCGGAAACACAGATACGCAGTATTTT. It is translated as CASSGGNTDTQYF.

As to this clonotype: This may come from a read error, since a much larger clone is one base off. The rearrangement joins TRBV29-1 to TRBJ1-2; 8 bases are shared with TRBD1. V lost 7 bases and J lost 7; bases outside the gene matches: 14. Per germline, CDR1 SQVTM and CDR2 ANQGSEA. CDR3 length equals 14 residues. For the CDR3, the DNA is TGCAGCGCCTCAGGACAGGGCGTGTTCGCTGGCTACACCTTC. Protein product: CSASGQGVFAGYTF.

This clonotype occurred many times. The J gene is TRBJ2-7, the V gene TRBV18; weak D call: TRBD1 (5 bases). The CDR3 consists of 12 residues. The V end lost 5 bases, the J end lost 4 bases, and 9 bases lay between the germline ends. Germline V gene data show CDR1 as KGHSH and CDR2 as LQKENI. This chain's CDR3 is CASSSDSYEQYF. In DNA form, the CDR3 reads TGTGCCAGCTCATCCGACAGTTACGAGCAGTACTTC. The full variable domain, with the rest looked up from reference TRBV18 and TRBJ2-7, is NAGVMQNPRHLVRRRGQEARLRCSPMKGHSHVYWYRQLPEEGLKFMVYLQKENIIDESGMPKERFSAEFPKEGPSILRIQQVVRGDSAAYFCASSSDSYEQYFGPGTRLTVT.

The J gene is TRBJ1-1, the V gene TRBV5-1; possible D gene TRBD1, 5 bases. V lost 5 bases to trimming and J lost 7 bases, with 15 bases between them. The CDR3 loop spans 13 amino acids. Germline CDR1 and CDR2: SGHRS and YFSETQ. CDR3 residues: CASRTAPDNEAFF. The CDR3, as DNA: TGCGCCAGCAGGACAGCGCCGGACAATGAAGCTTTCTTT.

This clonotype was counted ten times or more. The genes are TRBV16 and TRBJ1-5, with D maybe TRBD1 (6 bases). The CDR3 has 15 residues. V was pared by 1 base and J by 4 bases, with 11 bases between. Germline values: CDR1 KGHSY, CDR2 FQNENV. CDR3 protein: CASSQLMTGNQPQHF. The CDR3 DNA sequence: TGTGCCAGCAGCCAATTAATGACAGGAAATCAGCCCCAGCATTTT.

This clonotype has a count of ten or more. The chain carries TRBV7-2 and TRBJ1-6; 7 positions match TRBD1. Germline V lookup: CDR1 SGHTA, CDR2 FQGNSA. CDR3 size: 13 residues. Losses at the gene ends were 2 bases for V and 10 bases for J; bases not matched to a gene: 2. The CDR3 sequence: CASSLKQGSPLHF. CDR3 DNA: TGTGCCAGCAGCTTAAAACAGGGGTCACCCCTCCACTTT. Filled out from reference TRBV7-2 and TRBJ1-6, the complete variable domain reads GAGVSQSPSNKVTEKGKDVELRCDPISGHTALYWYRQSLGQGLEFLIYFQGNSAPDKSGLPSDRFSAERTGGSVSTLTIQRTQQEDSAVYLCASSLKQGSPLHFGNGTRLTVT.

This clonotype was seen a few times. This CDR3 is CASSKRSTGATNEKLFF. The CDR3 coding sequence is TGCGCCAGCAGCAAGAGGAGTACAGGGGCCACTAATGAAAAACTGTTTTTT. This rearrangement joins TRBV5-1 to TRBJ1-4; TRBD1 matches 7 bases. Unmatched junction bases numbered 11, after V lost 4 bases and J lost 2 bases. The CDR3 is 17 residues long. The V gene's germline CDR1 is SGHRS and CDR2 YFSETQ.

This clonotype appeared many times. This sequence joins TRBV20-1 and TRBJ1-3; 9 bases fit TRBD1. Germline V gene lookup returns CDR1 DFQATT and CDR2 SNEGSKA (reference sequence). The V gene end was trimmed by 3 bases and the J gene end by 3 bases; junction bases not matched to a gene: 3. The CDR3 spans 14 residues. The CDR3 reads CSASGDRDGNTIYF. CDR3 sequence (DNA): TGCAGTGCTAGCGGGGACAGGGATGGAAACACCATATATTTT.

This clonotype was observed at least ten times. V is TRBV7-9 and J is TRBJ1-5; D is possibly TRBD1 (6 bases). Trimming pared 0 bases from V and 3 bases from J, leaving 15 bases between. The germline V gene has CDR1 SEHNR and CDR2 FQNEAQ (reference sequence). This CDR3 has 17 residues. In DNA, the CDR3 is TGTGCCAGCAGCTTAGCCGACTCACAGGGAGACAATCAGCCCCAGCATTTT. It specifies CASSLADSQGDNQPQHF.

The chain's CDR3 is CASSDRSSGANVLTF. DNA for the CDR3: TGTGCCAGCAGTGATAGATCCTCTGGGGCCAACGTCCTGACTTTC. This chain connects TRBV12-3 or TRBV12-4 to TRBJ2-6; no firm D call. The CDR3 length is 15 residues. The germline V and J ends were trimmed by 5 bases and 0 bases, with 8 bases remaining between them.

Many counts were recorded for this clonotype. The rearrangement joins TRBV29-1 to TRBJ1-1; D unresolved. Trimming shortened V by 4 bases and J by 6 bases, and 9 bases separated the two germline ends. The CDR3 runs to 11 residues. CDR1 is SQVTM and CDR2 is ANQGSEA in the germline V gene. DNA of the CDR3: TGCAGCGTTGTAGTCCACCCTGAAGCTTTCTTT. Its translation is CSVVVHPEAFF.

The CDR3 coding sequence is TGCAGTGCTCCTAAAACAGGGAGCACAGATACGCAGTATTTT. Translating gives CSAPKTGSTDTQYF. This chain joins TRBV20-1 and TRBJ2-3, with D possibly TRBD1 on 6 matching bases. Trimming left V 5 bases short and J 0 bases short, with 12 bases between. Germline V CDR1 and CDR2: DFQATT, SNEGSKA (reference sequence). The CDR3 is 14 amino acids.

As for this clonotype: Being one base from a much bigger clone, this may be a read error. The genes are TRBV2 and TRBJ1-6; D remains unclear. This CDR3 region has 12 residues. Per the germline V gene, CDR1 is SNHLY and CDR2 is FYNNEI. CDR3 nucleotide sequence: TGTGCCAGCAGTACAGTCTATTCACCCCTCAACTTT. This gives the protein CASSTVYSPLNF.

This clonotype has ten or more counts. J is TRBJ1-5 and V is TRBV20-1; D possibly corresponds to TRBD1 (6 bases). This CDR3 comprises 15 residues. V lost 3 bases, J lost 2 bases, and 14 bases lay in between. The germline gives CDR1 DFQATT, CDR2 SNEGSKA (reference sequence). This chain's CDR3 is CSASQGGGGNQPQHF. The CDR3 DNA follows: TGCAGTGCTAGTCAAGGAGGGGGGGGCAATCAGCCCCAGCATTTT.

This clonotype was seen at least ten times. This chain uses TRBV7-3 with TRBJ2-3, with D possibly being TRBD2 (6 bases). In germline, CDR1 is SGHTA, CDR2 FQGTGA. CDR3 length: 15 residues. V lost 5 bases and J 2 bases, leaving 14 bases between the germline ends. CDR3 nucleotides: TGTGCCAGCAGCAGGGGACTGACTCTCACAGATACGCAGTATTTT. This sequence encodes CASSRGLTLTDTQYF. Based on the CDR3 plus reference TRBV7-3 and TRBJ2-3, the full variable domain is GAGVSQTPSNKVTEKGKYVELRCDPISGHTALYWYRQSLGQGPEFLIYFQGTGAADDSGLPNDRFFAVRPEGSVSTLKIQRTERGDSAVYLCASSRGLTLTDTQYFGPGTRLTVL.